These 4 T cell receptor beta chains came from one sample sequenced in a study of cytomegalovirus exposure and HLA in healthy donors. Researchers ran the PCR with 60 Vbeta and 13 Jbeta primers. Here immunoSEQ multiplex PCR was the method, and the copy in TCRdb shows in-frame clones only, minus some. The profile shows 150,000 to 200,000 clones, roughly 80% of them singletons. The specimen sequenced was PBMCs. Receptors were obtained from a woman between 50 and 59 years old in good health and CMV-seronegative.

The rearrangement uses TRBV27 and TRBJ2-6; D not certain. The V end was cut by 0 bases, the J end by 2 bases, with 8 bases between. This CDR3 spans 16 amino acids. From germline, CDR1 is MNHEY and CDR2 SMNVEV (reference sequence). CDR3 loop: CASSLSHGAGANVLTF. CDR3 in DNA: TGTGCCAGCAGTTTATCTCACGGTGCTGGGGCCAACGTCCTGACTTTC.

This clone was observed a single time. The chain joins TRBV20-1 to TRBJ2-1, with D unresolved. CDR1 and CDR2 from the germline V gene are DFQATT and SNEGSKA (reference sequence). This CDR3 has 11 residues. Deletions cut 3 bases from V and 4 bases from J, with 4 bases between. The CDR3 loop reads CSASSYNEQFF. Written as DNA, the CDR3 is TGCAGTGCTAGTAGTTACAATGAGCAGTTCTTC.

This clone has just a few counts. V usage is TRBV5-1 and J usage is TRBJ1-4; 10 bases are shared with TRBD1. Germline V gene lookup returns CDR1 SGHRS and CDR2 YFSETQ. CDR3 size: 18 residues. J gave up 2 bases and V 0 bases, and 7 bases lay outside the gene matches. CDR3 protein: CASSLAAGQGTTNEKLFF. As DNA, the CDR3 is TGCGCCAGCAGCTTGGCCGCGGGACAGGGGACGACTAATGAAAAACTGTTTTTT.

On this clone itself: Other DNA sequences from this sample encode an identical CDR3 as well. The genes are TRBV19 and TRBJ1-1; 9 bases are shared with TRBD1. The length of the CDR3 is 14 residues. The V segment lost 3 bases and the J segment 4 bases; nucleotides outside the gene matches: 3. From germline, CDR1 is LNHDA and CDR2 SQIVND (reference sequence). The CDR3 reads CASSIGTGLTEAFF. The DNA of the CDR3 is TGTGCCAGTAGTATTGGGACAGGGCTCACTGAAGCTTTCTTT.